These 13 T cell receptor beta chains were sequenced from one sample in a study of blood T cell repertoires in COVID-19. This table comes from immunoSEQ multiplex PCR, and its TCRdb copy is limited to in-frame clones, with some not included. The repertoire has around 170,000 clones, 74% of them found once; the top ten carry less than 3%. Sequenced input: peripheral blood. These receptors came from an elderly woman with acute or convalescent COVID-19.

The chain carries TRBV19 and TRBJ1-2, with 10 bases aligning to TRBD1. Germline assignment: CDR1 LNHDA and CDR2 SQIVND (reference sequence). Losses at the gene ends were 6 bases for V and 4 bases for J; bases not matched to a gene: 8. This CDR3 is built from 15 residues. The CDR3 bases are TGTGCCAGTAGGGACATGACAGGGGGCGCCTATGGCTACACCTTC. It specifies CASRDMTGGAYGYTF.

The V call is TRBV27, the J call TRBJ1-2; 10 bases align to TRBD1. The CDR3 totals 13 residues. CDR1 and CDR2 (germline): MNHEY, SMNVEV (reference sequence). Trimming at V came to 2 bases and at J to 8 bases, leaving 2 bases not matched to a gene. The CDR3 is CASSLLGQGGYTF. CDR3 DNA sequence: TGTGCCAGCAGTTTACTGGGACAGGGGGGCTACACCTTC.

The chain is built from TRBV9 and TRBJ1-4, with D perhaps matching TRBD1 (6 bases). This CDR3 region has 15 residues. In germline, CDR1 is SGDLS, CDR2 YYNGEE. The germline V and J ends were trimmed by 0 bases and 6 bases, with 12 bases remaining between them. The CDR3 bases are TGTGCCAGCAGCGTAGGTGCAGGGGCCTATGAAAAACTGTTTTTT. It specifies CASSVGAGAYEKLFF.

V is TRBV18 and J is TRBJ1-1; D may be TRBD1 (5 bases). This CDR3 region has 15 residues. Trimming took off 0 bases at V and 5 bases at J, with 13 bases between the two ends. From germline, CDR1 is KGHSH and CDR2 LQKENI. This CDR3 is CASSPPGQLGTEAFF. CDR3 sequence (DNA): TGTGCCAGCTCACCACCGGGGCAGCTTGGGACTGAAGCTTTCTTT.

The chain carries TRBV6-5 and TRBJ2-2; the match to TRBD2 covers 9 bases. CDR3 size: 14 residues. Germline-derived CDR1 and CDR2 are MNHEY and SVGAGI. V lost 6 bases and J lost 4; bases outside the gene matches: 3. The CDR3 DNA reads TGTGCCAGCAGATTAGCGGGAGCCACCGGGGAGCTGTTTTTT. Translation: CASRLAGATGELFF.

The chain joins TRBV7-2 to TRBJ2-2; the D gene is possibly TRBD1 (5 bases). V gave up 5 bases and J gave up 5 bases, with 15 bases separating them. Germline CDR1 is SGHTA and CDR2 is FQGNSA. The CDR3 is 15 residues long. CDR3 in amino acids: CASSLNLRGTGELFF. CDR3 in DNA: TGTGCCAGCAGCCTAAATCTAAGGGGTACCGGGGAGCTGTTTTTT.

This clone was seen a handful of times. The chain uses TRBV6-2 or TRBV6-3 and TRBJ2-1; possibly TRBD2 for D (5 bases). The CDR3 covers 14 residues. With 4 bases removed from V and 10 bases from J, the gap between germline ends came to 17 bases. Germline V gene data show CDR1 as MNHEY and CDR2 as SVGEGT. DNA of the CDR3: TGTGCCAGCAGTTTGTCAAACTTACGACTAGAGCAGTTCTTC. Amino acids: CASSLSNLRLEQFF.

The rearrangement uses TRBV7-2 and TRBJ2-1; tentative D call: TRBD2 (5 bases). The CDR3 runs to 16 residues. Germline CDR1 reads SGHTA; CDR2 reads FQGNSA. Trimming left V 0 bases short and J 0 bases short, with 9 bases between. In nucleotides, the CDR3 is TGTGCCAGCAGCTTAGCTAGCGTTAGCTCCTACAATGAGCAGTTCTTC. Translating it yields CASSLASVSSYNEQFF.

Note on this clone: One junction end does not reproduce the germline sequence, and a read error may be involved. Here the CDR3 reads CAGGGDTGELFF. The CDR3 DNA reads TGCGCCGGCGGAGGGGACACCGGGGAGCTGTTTTTT. V and J are TRBV12-3 or TRBV12-4 and TRBJ2-2, with a tentative D call TRBD2 (6 bases). There are 12 residues in the CDR3.

V usage is TRBV9 and J usage is TRBJ2-7; no reliable D call. CDR3 length: 14 residues. The V end lost 4 bases, the J end lost 6 bases, and 17 bases lay between the germline ends. CDR1 is SGDLS, CDR2 YYNGEE, per germline. CDR3 sequence: CASSPEMYTSEQYF. DNA for the CDR3: TGTGCCAGCAGCCCTGAAATGTATACGAGCGAGCAGTACTTC. The whole variable domain, filled in from reference TRBV9 and TRBJ2-7, reads DSGVTQTPKHLITATGQRVTLRCSPRSGDLSVYWYQQSLDQGLQFLIQYYNGEERAKGNILERFSAQQFPDLHSELNLSSLELGDSALYFCASSPEMYTSEQYFGPGTRLTVT.

The chain links TRBV5-5 to TRBJ2-7, with D tentatively TRBD2 (5 bases). The germline V and J ends were trimmed by 2 bases and 1 base, with 13 bases remaining between them. The germline V gene encodes CDR1 SGHKS and CDR2 YYEKEE (reference sequence). The CDR3 length is 15 residues. CDR3 residues: CASSFSGDWSYEQYF. The CDR3 coding sequence is TGTGCCAGCAGCTTTTCCGGGGATTGGTCCTACGAGCAGTACTTC.

This clone was detected a few times. The gene calls are TRBV25-1 and TRBJ1-6; D is possibly TRBD1 (5 bases). The V gene lost 3 bases and the J gene lost 7 bases, with 7 bases spanning the gap. This CDR3 is built from 13 residues. Germline CDR1 MGHDK, CDR2 SYGVNS. CDR3 protein: CASSDRENSPLHF. CDR3 nucleotides: TGTGCCAGCAGTGACAGGGAAAATTCACCCCTCCACTTT.

The DNA of the CDR3 is TGTGCCAGCAGCTCCCGACCCAGACTAGTCTATGCCACAGATACGCAGTATTTT. Encoded protein: CASSSRPRLVYATDTQYF. The chain carries TRBV11-2 and TRBJ2-3; possibly TRBD2 for D (6 bases). V lost 4 bases to trimming and J lost 2 bases, with 22 bases between them. Germline CDR1 is SGHAT and CDR2 is FQNNGV. CDR3 size: 18 residues.